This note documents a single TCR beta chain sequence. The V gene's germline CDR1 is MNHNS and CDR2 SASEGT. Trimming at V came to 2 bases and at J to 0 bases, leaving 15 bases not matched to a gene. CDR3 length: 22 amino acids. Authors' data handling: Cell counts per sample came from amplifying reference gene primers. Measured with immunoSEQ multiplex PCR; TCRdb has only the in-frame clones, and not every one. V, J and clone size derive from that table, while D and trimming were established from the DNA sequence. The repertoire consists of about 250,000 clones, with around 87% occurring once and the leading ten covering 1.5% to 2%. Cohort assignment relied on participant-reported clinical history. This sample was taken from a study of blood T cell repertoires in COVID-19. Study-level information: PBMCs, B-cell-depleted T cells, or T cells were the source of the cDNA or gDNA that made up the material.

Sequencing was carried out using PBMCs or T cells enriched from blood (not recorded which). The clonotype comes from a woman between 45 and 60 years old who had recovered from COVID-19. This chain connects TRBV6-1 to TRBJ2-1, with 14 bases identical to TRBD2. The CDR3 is CASSEYLMGGLAGVISYNEQFF. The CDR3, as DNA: TGTGCCAGCAGTGAATACCTTATGGGGGGACTAGCGGGAGTTATCTCCTACAATGAGCAGTTCTTC.